One sample yielded the 11 T cell receptor beta chains listed below, sequenced in a study of human T cells and chemical hapten exposure. Time point specified: patch test 3, about 24 weeks after DPC sensitization. The treatment: therapeutic diphenylcyclopropenone sensitization with weekly scalp DPC. MiXCR, run by TCRdb on the RACE reads, gives a single entry per CDR3 protein. Of roughly 89,000 distinct CDR3 sequences listed, roughly a tenth are singletons. The specimen was whole blood, collected in connection with sensitization to the hapten diphenylcyclopropenone (DPC). These receptors came from a woman in her 30s with alopecia areata. Some clones in this sample may be carry-over from other donors' samples.

This chain links TRBV28 with TRBJ2-3; D not certain. This CDR3 is 12 amino acids long. Trimming took 3 bases from V and 5 from J, leaving 6 bases between them. From germline, CDR1 is MDHEN and CDR2 SYDVKM. The DNA of the CDR3 is TGTGCCAGCAGTTTGCAAGGAGATACGCAGTATTTT. Amino acid sequence: CASSLQGDTQYF.

This clonotype was seen at least ten times. V usage is TRBV10-1 and J usage is TRBJ2-7; 11 bases align to TRBD2. V lost 5 bases, J lost 2 bases, and 11 bases stayed unmatched. Germline V gene data show CDR1 as WNHNN and CDR2 as SYGVQD (reference sequence). The CDR3 extends over 17 amino acids. CDR3 amino acids: CASSPVGLAGGTYEQYV. The CDR3 nucleotides are TGCGCCAGCAGTCCCGTGGGGCTAGCGGGGGGCACCTACGAGCAGTACGTC.

This clonotype was seen many times. The rearrangement joins TRBV4-3 to TRBJ2-3, with TRBD1 identical over 7 bases. Trimming cost V 5 bases and J 2 bases; bases outside gene matches: 10. The germline CDR1 and CDR2 sequences are LGHNA and YSLEER. This CDR3 has 16 residues. CDR3 region: CASSRSLQGSTDTQYF. For the CDR3, the DNA is TGCGCCAGCAGCAGGAGCCTACAGGGGTCCACAGATACGCAGTATTTT.

The V and J genes are TRBV4-3 and TRBJ1-1; no clear D. Trimming shortened V by 1 base and J by 0 bases, and 6 bases separated the two germline ends. The CDR3 length is 14 residues. Per germline, CDR1 LGHNA and CDR2 YSLEER. The CDR3 loop reads CASSQADVNTEAFF. For the CDR3, the DNA is TGCGCCAGCAGCCAAGCTGACGTGAACACTGAAGCTTTCTTT.

The chain couples TRBV29-1 to TRBJ2-1; 7 nucleotides line up with TRBD1. CDR1 and CDR2 (germline): SQVTM, ANQGSEA. Germline trimming cut 4 bases from V and 5 bases from J; bases unmatched to any gene: 8. There are 14 residues in the CDR3. DNA of the CDR3: TGCAGCGTTGTGAGTTGGACAGGAAACAATGAGCAGTTCTTC. This translates into CSVVSWTGNNEQFF.

V and J are TRBV7-9 and TRBJ2-2; no firm D call. Looked up from germline, CDR1 is SEHNR and CDR2 is FQNEAQ (reference sequence). This CDR3 spans 13 amino acids. The V gene lost 2 bases and the J gene lost 7 bases, with 8 bases spanning the gap. In nucleotides, the CDR3 is TGTGCCAGCAGCTTACAAATCAACGGGGAGCTGTTTTTT. Translated, it gives CASSLQINGELFF.

This rearrangement joins TRBV6-1 to TRBJ1-1; D is undetermined. CDR1 is MNHNS, CDR2 SASEGT, per germline. The CDR3 contains 13 residues. Trimming removed 5 bases from V and 3 bases from J, with 10 bases in between. CDR3 protein: CASSLSTYTEAFF. In DNA, the CDR3 is TGTGCCAGCAGTCTATCGACCTACACTGAAGCTTTCTTT.

At least ten counts were recorded for this clonotype. The chain couples TRBV2 to TRBJ1-2; perhaps TRBD1 as D (5 bases). CDR3 length: 13 amino acids. CDR1 and CDR2 from the germline V gene are SNHLY and FYNNEI. Trimming took 6 bases from V and 3 from J, leaving 11 bases between them. The CDR3 sequence: CASRDNYDYGYTF. The CDR3 DNA is TGTGCCAGCAGGGACAATTACGACTATGGCTACACCTTC.

The chain uses TRBV18 and TRBJ2-4; 12 bases align to TRBD1. Germline CDR1 and CDR2: KGHSH and LQKENI. The CDR3 loop spans 18 amino acids. Trimming took 0 bases from V and 3 from J; bases not matched to a gene: 6. The CDR3 DNA sequence: TGTGCCAGCTCACCACCGGGACAGGGGGCCGTGGGCAAAAACATTCAGTACTTC. The encoded protein is CASSPPGQGAVGKNIQYF.

There are a few counts of this clonotype. The chain joins TRBV29-1 to TRBJ2-3; D possibly corresponds to TRBD2 (6 bases). V shed 8 bases and J shed 0 bases, with 9 bases lying between them. The CDR3 covers 12 residues. CDR1 is SQVTM and CDR2 is ANQGSEA in the germline V gene. In DNA form, the CDR3 reads TGCAGCACCGGGACTAGCACAGATACGCAGTATTTT. It codes for CSTGTSTDTQYF.

This clonotype was found a few times. The chain uses TRBV5-1 and TRBJ1-1; no definite D call. CDR3 size: 13 residues. The V end lost 3 bases, the J end lost 4 bases, and 10 bases lay between the germline ends. Germline assignment: CDR1 SGHRS and CDR2 YFSETQ. The CDR3 here is CASSSGYPTEAFF. The CDR3 DNA follows: TGCGCCAGCAGCTCCGGTTATCCCACTGAAGCTTTCTTT.